Listed below are T cell receptor beta chains from one sample, sequenced in a study of T cell responses to AZD1222 COVID-19 vaccine. Assay used: immunoSEQ multiplex PCR; TCRdb lists only in-frame clones, some missing. This sample yields about 110,000 clones, of which 92% are seen a single time; about 1.2% belongs to the top ten. The source material was peripheral blood, sampled on day 0 of AZD1222 vaccination. Receptor source: an adult in good health. Both conserved end residues are part of each CDR3. A D gene is named only where the DNA matches it firmly. Clone sizes are given selectively: once, few, many, or a class where the clone is expanded.

J gene: TRBJ1-5; V gene: TRBV5-1; clone size: .; CDR3 length: 16; D gene: TRBD1; CDR3 DNA: TGCGCCAGCAGCCCCGGACAGGCAGGGGGCAATCAGCCCCAGCATTTT; CDR3 protein: CASSPGQAGGNQPQHF
J gene: TRBJ2-7; V gene: TRBV5-6; clone size: .; CDR3 length: 14; D gene: TRBD2; CDR3 DNA: TGTGCCAGCAACGAATTAGGACTAGCGGACGAGCAGTACTTC; CDR3 protein: CASNELGLADEQYF
J gene: TRBJ1-5; V gene: TRBV28; clone size: .; CDR3 length: 13; D gene: .; CDR3 DNA: TGTGCCAGCAGTTTCCTAGGCAATCAGCCCCAGCATTTT; CDR3 protein: CASSFLGNQPQHF
J gene: TRBJ1-4; V gene: TRBV30; clone size: .; CDR3 length: 14; D gene: .; CDR3 DNA: TGTGCCTGGAGTGTAGGTACGCGTGAAGAAAAACTGTTTTTT; CDR3 protein: CAWSVGTREEKLFF
J gene: TRBJ2-5; V gene: TRBV5-1; clone size: .; CDR3 length: 15; D gene: TRBD2; CDR3 DNA: TGCGCCAGCAGCACGAGCGGGGGGCCGGGGGAGACCCAGTACTTC; CDR3 protein: CASSTSGGPGETQYF
J gene: TRBJ1-2; V gene: TRBV19; clone size: .; CDR3 length: 17; D gene: TRBD1; CDR3 DNA: TGTGCCAGTAGTACCCACTTTATCGACAGGGCCAACTATGGCTACACCTTC; CDR3 protein: CASSTHFIDRANYGYTF
J gene: TRBJ1-1; V gene: TRBV11-3; clone size: .; CDR3 length: 14; D gene: .; CDR3 DNA: TGTGCCAGCAGCCGAGGTCAGGGGAACACTGAAGCTTTCTTT; CDR3 protein: CASSRGQGNTEAFF
J gene: TRBJ1-5; V gene: TRBV30; clone size: .; CDR3 length: 12; D gene: TRBD1; CDR3 DNA: TGTGCCTGGAAGACAGGGTCTCAGCCCCAGCATTTT; CDR3 protein: CAWKTGSQPQHF
J gene: TRBJ1-4; V gene: TRBV27; clone size: .; CDR3 length: 18; D gene: .; CDR3 DNA: TGTGCCAGCAGTTTATTTGGCGAGTGGTGGGACTTAAATGAAAAACTGTTTTTT; CDR3 protein: CASSLFGEWWDLNEKLFF
J gene: TRBJ2-7; V gene: TRBV11-3; clone size: once; CDR3 length: 16; D gene: TRBD2; CDR3 DNA: TGTGCCAGCAGCTTAGGATCCGGGGGGGCTGGCTACGAGCAGTACTTC; CDR3 protein: CASSLGSGGAGYEQYF
J gene: TRBJ2-2; V gene: TRBV19; clone size: .; CDR3 length: 14; D gene: .; CDR3 DNA: TGTGCCAGTAGTATTACAGCTTCCACCGGGGAGCTGTTTTTT; CDR3 protein: CASSITASTGELFF
J gene: TRBJ1-5; V gene: TRBV21-1; clone size: .; CDR3 length: 20; D gene: .; CDR3 DNA: TGTGCCAGCAGCAAAAATTGCATCCCAGGGACGGCGATACTCAATCAGCCCCAGCATTTT; CDR3 protein: CASSKNCIPGTAILNQPQHF
J gene: TRBJ1-2; V gene: TRBV11-3; clone size: .; CDR3 length: 17; D gene: .; CDR3 DNA: TGTGCCAGCAGCTTAGACCGGGGGGACGGGAGCCTCTATGGCTACACCTTC; CDR3 protein: CASSLDRGDGSLYGYTF
J gene: TRBJ2-1; V gene: TRBV11-3; clone size: .; CDR3 length: 16; D gene: .; CDR3 DNA: TGTGCCAGCAGCTTAGAGCCGGGTTTTGTTTACAATGAGCAGTTCTTC; CDR3 protein: CASSLEPGFVYNEQFF
J gene: TRBJ2-3; V gene: TRBV5-5; clone size: few; CDR3 length: 14; D gene: .; CDR3 DNA: TGTGCCAGCAGCTTGCCCTCACAGGGAGATACGCAGTATTTT; CDR3 protein: CASSLPSQGDTQYF
J gene: TRBJ2-2; V gene: TRBV3-1/TRBV3-2; clone size: .; CDR3 length: 16; D gene: TRBD2; CDR3 DNA: TGTGCCAGCAGCCAAAGCCAGCTAGCGGGAGCCGGGGAGCTGTTTTTT; CDR3 protein: CASSQSQLAGAGELFF
J gene: TRBJ2-3; V gene: TRBV9; clone size: .; CDR3 length: 13; D gene: .; CDR3 DNA: TGTGCCAGCAGCGGGGGTAGAACAGATACGCAGTATTTT; CDR3 protein: CASSGGRTDTQYF
J gene: TRBJ1-4; V gene: TRBV19; clone size: .; CDR3 length: 15; D gene: .; CDR3 DNA: TGTGCCAGTACTCCTCAGGCGGGTGTACGGGAAAAACTGTTTTTT; CDR3 protein: CASTPQAGVREKLFF
J gene: TRBJ2-7; V gene: TRBV6-6; clone size: few; CDR3 length: 11; D gene: TRBD1; CDR3 DNA: TGTGCCAGCAGTAACCGGGACAGGCTCCGCTTC; CDR3 protein: CASSNRDRLRF
J gene: TRBJ2-7; V gene: TRBV6-4; clone size: .; CDR3 length: 17; D gene: .; CDR3 DNA: TGTGCCAGCAGTGCCTCGTCGGGGTCACTCCCGGTATACGAGCAGTACTTC; CDR3 protein: CASSASSGSLPVYEQYF
J gene: TRBJ1-6; V gene: TRBV30; clone size: .; CDR3 length: 14; D gene: .; CDR3 DNA: TGTGCCTGGAGTGTACTGGCAGTCAATTCACCCCTCCACTTT; CDR3 protein: CAWSVLAVNSPLHF
J gene: TRBJ2-1; V gene: TRBV9; clone size: .; CDR3 length: 17; D gene: TRBD2; CDR3 DNA: TGTGCCAGCAGTTTAGAGCTCCTAGCGGGAGGGCCCAATGAGCAGTTCTTC; CDR3 protein: CASSLELLAGGPNEQFF
J gene: TRBJ1-6; V gene: TRBV6-5; clone size: few; CDR3 length: 16; D gene: .; CDR3 DNA: TGTGCCAGCAGTTACGGTTTGACGGGGATGAAATCACCCCTCCACTTT; CDR3 protein: CASSYGLTGMKSPLHF
J gene: TRBJ2-2; V gene: TRBV18; clone size: .; CDR3 length: 13; D gene: .; CDR3 DNA: TGTGCCAGCTCACTTCAGAACACCGGGGAGCTGTTTTTT; CDR3 protein: CASSLQNTGELFF